Below, 28 T cell receptor beta chains from the same sample are listed, as sequenced in a study of technical replicates of blood from several donors. Assay used: immunoSEQ multiplex PCR; TCRdb lists only in-frame clones, some missing. The sample contains about 81,000 clones, over 75% of which appear only once. The sequencing input was PBMCs. The receptors were sampled from a human donor in good health. Some clones in this sample may be carry-over from other donors' samples.

The chain joins TRBV7-3 to TRBJ2-3; 12 positions match TRBD2. V was pared by 4 bases and J by 6 bases, with 8 bases of the junction left unmatched. Germline-derived CDR1 and CDR2 are SGHTA and FQGTGA. The CDR3 runs 16 residues. In nucleotides, the CDR3 is TGTGCCAGCAGCTCATCCCGACTAGCGGGGGCGGATACGCAGTATTTT. This codes for CASSSSRLAGADTQYF.

This clone was observed a single time. The chain is built from TRBV2 and TRBJ1-5, with D unresolved. With 6 bases removed from V and 4 bases from J, the gap between germline ends came to 10 bases. CDR1 SNHLY and CDR2 FYNNEI come from the germline V gene. The CDR3 is 13 residues long. The DNA for the CDR3 is TGTGCCAGCAGGGTACTCGGGAATCAGCCCCAGCATTTT. Amino acids: CASRVLGNQPQHF. Full variable domain (missing parts from reference TRBV2 and TRBJ1-5): EPEVTQTPSHQVTQMGQEVILRCVPISNHLYFYWYRQILGQKVEFLVSFYNNEISEKSEIFDDQFSVERPDGSNFTLKIRSTKLEDSAMYFCASRVLGNQPQHFGDGTRLSIL.

The chain joins TRBV5-6 to TRBJ2-7; 16 bases agree with TRBD2. Germline CDR1 SGHDT, CDR2 YYEEEE. CDR3 length: 18 residues. With 0 bases clipped from V and 5 bases from J, the junction kept 8 bases outside the gene matches. In nucleotides, the CDR3 is TGTGCCAGCAGCTTGGACGGGGGACTAGCGGGAGGGCCCCACGAGCAGTACTTC. Translating gives CASSLDGGLAGGPHEQYF.

In DNA, the CDR3 is TGTGCCAGCAGCTTGGGTCGACAGGGGGCCGTGGCGGGGGCTGAAGCTTTCTTT. Encoded protein: CASSLGRQGAVAGAEAFF. The rearrangement links TRBV5-4 to TRBJ1-1; 10 bases match TRBD1. V dropped 0 bases and J dropped 6; count of bases not matched to a gene: 14. The CDR3 extends over 18 amino acids. Germline V gene sequence: CDR1 SGHNT, CDR2 YYREEE (reference sequence).

This chain uses TRBV30 with TRBJ1-1; TRBD1 is a possible D gene (6 bases). The CDR3 is made up of 12 amino acids. V lost 5 bases and J lost 2, with 9 bases in between. CDR1 GTSNPN and CDR2 SVGIG come from the germline V gene (reference sequence). The CDR3 nucleotides read TGTGCCTGGCGGGGGGGCAACACTGAAGCTTTCTTT. Its translation is CAWRGGNTEAFF.

The chain uses TRBV7-2 and TRBJ2-7; perhaps TRBD2 as D (6 bases). The CDR3 covers 15 residues. Per the germline V gene, CDR1 is SGHTA and CDR2 is FQGNSA. Trimming shortened V by 1 base and J by 4 bases, and 14 bases separated the two germline ends. Here the CDR3 DNA reads TGTGCCAGCAGCTTAGAAATGGCTAGCGTTTACGAGCAGTACTTC. As protein: CASSLEMASVYEQYF.

As DNA, the CDR3 is TGTGCCAGCAGCCCGGGGTGGACCTACAATGAGCAGTTCTTC. Protein sequence: CASSPGWTYNEQFF. This chain joins TRBV4-2 and TRBJ2-1; TRBD2 might be the D (5 bases). The germline gives CDR1 LGHNA, CDR2 YNFKEQ. The CDR3 sequence is 14 residues long. Trimming took off 4 bases at V and 2 bases at J, with 9 bases between the two ends.

V gene TRBV19 combines with J gene TRBJ1-2; 9 bases line up with TRBD1. From germline, CDR1 is LNHDA and CDR2 SQIVND (reference sequence). V shed 5 bases and J 2 bases; nucleotides not matched to a gene: 3. The CDR3 consists of 14 residues. Here the CDR3 DNA reads TGTGCCAGTAGTGTGACAGGGGGGAACTATGGCTACACCTTC. The encoded protein is CASSVTGGNYGYTF.

This chain connects TRBV6-1 to TRBJ2-5, with 7 positions matching TRBD1. CDR3 length equals 13 residues. J was trimmed by 5 bases and V by 3 bases; bases with no gene match: 3. Looked up from germline, CDR1 is MNHNS and CDR2 is SASEGT. CDR3 region: CASSETGWETQYF. The CDR3 DNA reads TGTGCCAGCAGTGAGACAGGGTGGGAGACCCAGTACTTC.

The chain is built from TRBV7-2 and TRBJ2-5; 9 nucleotides line up with TRBD2. The germline gives CDR1 SGHTA, CDR2 FQGNSA. Trimming took 5 bases from V and 1 from J; bases not matched to a gene: 11. The CDR3 is 17 residues long. The CDR3 coding sequence is TGTGCCAGCAGCAAGGGGGCCCCTAGCGGGGCCCAAGAGACCCAGTACTTC. Encoded protein: CASSKGAPSGAQETQYF. Filled out from reference TRBV7-2 and TRBJ2-5, the complete variable domain reads GAGVSQSPSNKVTEKGKDVELRCDPISGHTALYWYRQSLGQGLEFLIYFQGNSAPDKSGLPSDRFSAERTGGSVSTLTIQRTQQEDSAVYLCASSKGAPSGAQETQYFGPGTRLLVL.

The count of this clone is one. The chain recombines TRBV11-2 with TRBJ2-1; 11 nucleotides match TRBD2. Germline CDR1 is SGHAT and CDR2 is FQNNGV. The length of the CDR3 is 15 residues. Unmatched junction bases numbered 2, after V lost 1 base and J lost 6 bases. The CDR3 nucleotides read TGTGCCAGCAGCTTAGTAGCGGGGGGGCGCAATGAGCAGTTCTTC. As protein: CASSLVAGGRNEQFF. Drawing the rest from reference TRBV11-2 and TRBJ2-1, the complete variable domain is EAGVAQSPRYKIIEKRQSVAFWCNPISGHATLYWYQQILGQGPKLLIQFQNNGVVDDSQLPKDRFSAERLKGVDSTLKIQPAKLEDSAVYLCASSLVAGGRNEQFFGPGTRLTVL.

The chain links TRBV15 to TRBJ2-7; a weak D match, TRBD2 (6 bases). V gave up 1 base and J gave up 7 bases, with 11 bases separating them. This CDR3 is built from 13 residues. Germline V gene sequence: CDR1 LNHNV, CDR2 YYDKDF (reference sequence). The CDR3 here is CATSRAPGEEQYF. CDR3 sequence (DNA): TGTGCCACCAGCAGAGCGCCGGGAGAGGAGCAGTACTTC.

The chain couples TRBV5-1 to TRBJ2-1, with D perhaps matching TRBD2 (5 bases). CDR3 length: 14 amino acids. Germline assignment: CDR1 SGHRS and CDR2 YFSETQ. The ends were cut back, 4 bases at V and 0 bases at J, with 8 bases in the middle. The CDR3 sequence: CASSGGSSYNEQFF. CDR3 bases: TGCGCCAGCAGCGGTGGGAGCTCCTACAATGAGCAGTTCTTC.

The rearrangement joins TRBV4-1 to TRBJ1-4; D remains unclear. The ends were cut back, 1 base at V and 0 bases at J, with 9 bases in the middle. The CDR3 is made up of 16 amino acids. The germline V gene encodes CDR1 MGHRA and CDR2 YSYEKL. In nucleotides, the CDR3 is TGCGCCAGCAGCCAAGCCACGGCGGCAACTAATGAAAAACTGTTTTTT. Translating gives CASSQATAATNEKLFF.

This CDR3 reads CASSAERGNSYEQYF. The CDR3 DNA sequence: TGTGCCAGCAGTGCGGAGCGGGGGAACTCCTACGAGCAGTACTTC. The chain employs TRBV2 and TRBJ2-7; 8 bases are shared with TRBD2. CDR3 length equals 15 residues. Germline CDR1 and CDR2: SNHLY and FYNNEI. V lost 4 bases and J lost 0; bases outside the gene matches: 5.

As for this clone: At one end the junction does not follow the germline gene, possibly because of a read error. The chain carries TRBV27 and TRBJ1-2; D is perhaps TRBD1 (5 bases). This CDR3 has 15 residues. Germline values: CDR1 MNHEY, CDR2 SMNVEV (reference sequence). CDR3 region: CASSTTTGANYGYAF. The CDR3 coding sequence is TGTGCCAGCAGTACCACCACAGGAGCTAACTATGGCTACGCCTTC.

The genes are TRBV9 and TRBJ2-1, with D possibly being TRBD1 (6 bases). The V gene lost 7 bases and the J gene lost 0 bases, with 17 bases spanning the gap. The germline CDR1 and CDR2 sequences are SGDLS and YYNGEE. This CDR3 has 16 residues. DNA of the CDR3: TGTGCCAGCGGGGGCTCCCGCAGAGGCTCCTACAATGAGCAGTTCTTC. Protein sequence: CASGGSRRGSYNEQFF.

The gene calls are TRBV30 and TRBJ1-2, with D perhaps TRBD1 (5 bases). The germline gives CDR1 GTSNPN, CDR2 SVGIG (reference sequence). The length of the CDR3 is 14 residues. The ends were cut back, 0 bases at V and 8 bases at J, with 16 bases in the middle. Here the CDR3 DNA reads TGTGCCTGGAGTGTACAGGAGGGCCCTCGGGGCTACACCTTC. Translated, it gives CAWSVQEGPRGYTF. The full variable domain, completed using reference TRBV30 and TRBJ1-2, is SQTIHQWPATLVQPVGSPLSLECTVEGTSNPNLYWYRQAAGRGLQLLFYSVGIGQISSEVPQNLSASRPQDRQFILSSKKLLLSDSGFYLCAWSVQEGPRGYTFGSGTRLTVV.

The chain has TRBV27 and TRBJ2-7; 7 bases are a match to TRBD1. Germline V CDR1 and CDR2: MNHEY, SMNVEV (reference sequence). V was clipped by 4 bases and J by 6 bases; unmatched bases: 6. This CDR3 comprises 13 residues. The CDR3 spells CASSWDSRSEQYF. The CDR3 DNA reads TGTGCCAGCAGTTGGGACAGCAGGAGCGAGCAGTACTTC.

The genes are TRBV29-1 and TRBJ1-5; tentative D call: TRBD1 (6 bases). This CDR3 has 14 residues. Germline CDR1 and CDR2: SQVTM and ANQGSEA. V was clipped by 4 bases and J by 0 bases, with 10 bases between them. The CDR3 here is CSVAGDNSNQPQHF. CDR3 nucleotide sequence: TGCAGCGTTGCCGGGGACAATAGCAATCAGCCCCAGCATTTT.

This sequence joins TRBV19 and TRBJ2-1, with TRBD2 identical over 8 bases. Germline loops: CDR1 LNHDA, CDR2 SQIVND (reference sequence). Trimming at V came to 5 bases and at J to 2 bases, leaving 2 bases not matched to a gene. The CDR3 has 14 amino acids. Here the CDR3 DNA reads TGTGCCAGTAGTCCGGGACTAGCCTACAATGAGCAGTTCTTC. Protein: CASSPGLAYNEQFF.

V usage is TRBV6-5 and J usage is TRBJ2-3; TRBD2 matches at 10 bases. The CDR3 runs to 14 residues. The germline V gene has CDR1 MNHEY and CDR2 SVGAGI. Losses at the gene ends were 6 bases for V and 6 bases for J; bases not matched to a gene: 6. Here the CDR3 reads CASSSGGVGDTQYF. The CDR3 DNA is TGTGCCAGCAGCAGCGGGGGGGTGGGCGATACGCAGTATTTT.

The J gene is TRBJ1-2, the V gene TRBV30, with TRBD1 matching 8 bases. CDR1 is GTSNPN and CDR2 is SVGIG in the germline V gene (reference sequence). CDR3 length equals 12 residues. Unmatched junction bases numbered 5, after V lost 7 bases and J lost 4 bases. Written as DNA, the CDR3 is TGTGCCTCGTCGACAGGGGCCTATGGCTACACCTTC. Its protein product is CASSTGAYGYTF.

The chain recombines TRBV7-3 with TRBJ2-3; the match to TRBD2 covers 7 bases. V shed 2 bases and J 6 bases; nucleotides not matched to a gene: 5. The CDR3 is 14 residues long. Germline values: CDR1 SGHTA, CDR2 FQGTGA. The CDR3 nucleotides read TGTGCCAGCAGCTTAGGGCTAGCGGAGGATACGCAGTATTTT. Residues: CASSLGLAEDTQYF. Supplemented by reference TRBV7-3 and TRBJ2-3, the full variable domain reads GAGVSQTPSNKVTEKGKYVELRCDPISGHTALYWYRQSLGQGPEFLIYFQGTGAADDSGLPNDRFFAVRPEGSVSTLKIQRTERGDSAVYLCASSLGLAEDTQYFGPGTRLTVL.

Here the CDR3 reads CASSYGAGEQGDTQYF. CDR3 in DNA: TGTGCCAGCAGTTACGGGGCGGGGGAACAGGGAGATACGCAGTATTTT. The rearrangement uses TRBV6-5 and TRBJ2-3; possibly TRBD2 for D (7 bases). V lost 2 bases to trimming and J lost 5 bases, with 17 bases between them. Germline V gene data show CDR1 as MNHEY and CDR2 as SVGAGI. The CDR3 totals 16 residues.

The genes are TRBV4-2 and TRBJ2-2; 8 bases agree with TRBD1. Trimming took 6 bases from V and 6 from J; bases not matched to a gene: 6. CDR3 length equals 14 residues. From germline, CDR1 is LGHNA and CDR2 YNFKEQ. DNA of the CDR3: TGTGCCAGCAGTCCGCAGGGGGCGCCCGGGGAGCTGTTTTTT. It encodes CASSPQGAPGELFF.

This chain links TRBV5-1 with TRBJ2-2; 11 nucleotides match TRBD2. The germline V gene has CDR1 SGHRS and CDR2 YFSETQ. Trimming at V came to 2 bases and at J to 6 bases, leaving 0 bases not matched to a gene. This CDR3 region has 14 residues. CDR3 loop: CASSLLAGAGELFF. The CDR3 DNA reads TGCGCCAGCAGCTTACTAGCGGGGGCCGGGGAGCTGTTTTTT.

The chain joins TRBV19 to TRBJ2-4; TRBD2 matches 11 bases. J lost 8 bases, V lost 6 bases, and 9 bases had no gene match. Germline-derived CDR1 and CDR2 are LNHDA and SQIVND (reference sequence). The CDR3 contains 15 residues. The CDR3: CASRGLAGGRDIQYF. As DNA, the CDR3 is TGTGCCAGTAGAGGGCTAGCGGGGGGTCGGGACATTCAGTACTTC. Together with reference TRBV19 and TRBJ2-4, the CDR3 gives the full variable domain: DGGITQSPKYLFRKEGQNVTLSCEQNLNHDAMYWYRQDPGQGLRLIYYSQIVNDFQKGDIAEGYSVSREKKESFPLTVTSAQKNPTAFYLCASRGLAGGRDIQYFGAGTRLSVL.